In this sample, the clone carrying this TCR beta chain turned up once. Data came from immunoSEQ multiplex PCR; TCRdb stores just in-frame clones and leaves some out. This sample has over 110,000 clones, with roughly nine tenths found just once. The data were taken from a study of cytomegalovirus exposure and HLA in healthy donors. J lost 2 bases, V lost 4 bases, and 5 bases had no gene match. CDR1 is SGHDT and CDR2 is YYEEEE in the germline V gene. CDR3 size: 14 residues. Sequenced material: PBMCs. This receptor was identified in a man in his late teens or twenties in good health and CMV-seronegative. The chain is built from TRBV5-6 and TRBJ2-7, with TRBD1 matching over 8 bases. This CDR3 is CASSQPGQAYEQYF. CDR3 sequence (DNA): TGTGCCAGCAGCCAACCGGGACAGGCCTACGAGCAGTACTTC.